This T cell receptor (beta chain) appears in the sequencing data of a study of T cell repertoires in cytomegalovirus infection. Looking at the study overall: It can be stated that public TCR beta signatures indicated CMV infection as well as a matching HLA type. Study-wide findings and caveats: Across the ex vivo response, the dominant clonotypes were HLA-C-restricted CMV-specific TCR beta clonotypes.

V was pared by 0 bases and J by 1 base, with 4 bases between. This CDR3 comprises 13 residues. Germline V lookup: CDR1 DFQATT, CDR2 SNEGSKA (reference sequence). There are many counts of this clonotype. Its specificity is not known. TCRdb re-called the reads with MiXCR, one entry per CDR3 protein. This table has some 320,000 distinct CDR3 sequences, roughly 9.5% appearing once. The material sequenced was PBMCs. The sequence was obtained from a human donor in good health (CMV status not recorded). Some clones in this sample may be carry-over from other donors' samples. V is TRBV20-1 and J is TRBJ1-5; D call uncertain. CDR3: CSARDPSNQPQHF. CDR3 DNA sequence: TGCAGTGCTAGAGATCCGAGCAATCAGCCCCAGCATTTT.